The clone carrying this T cell receptor beta chain was recorded many times. Its cognate antigen is unknown. This sample was taken from a study of blood T cells in healthy people across ages. Points from the study as a whole: CMV infection status of these donors was not known. Any conclusive comparison of naive versus antigen-experienced cells was prevented by using unsorted PBMCs.

Using a J-beta primer mix together with a sample-barcoded 5' primer, a second PCR was run for roughly 6 to 11 cycles. Using its own MiXCR run on the 5' RACE reads, TCRdb lists one record per CDR3 protein. This table holds approximately 800,000 distinct CDR3 sequences, around a quarter found once. Between the trimmed V and J ends, which lost 2 bases and 3 bases, there was a span of 14 bases. CDR3 length: 15 amino acids. Germline CDR1 and CDR2: MDHEN and SYDVKM. These data were also filed under a second study, of T cells of mothers and their children. That report adds: Six children, together with their three healthy Caucasian mothers, made up the donors. Mothers gave over 8.5 million TCR beta CDR3 reads each, and children 2.5 million to 3 million each.

Material: blood. The chain recombines TRBV28 with TRBJ2-7, with D possibly matching TRBD1 (7 bases). The origin of this receptor is a boy under 18 in good health. DNA of the CDR3: TGTGCCAGCAGTTTAAATAGGCGGGACAGCTACGAGCAGTACTTC. Translated, it gives CASSLNRRDSYEQYF.